This TCR beta chain was profiled in a study of shared clonotypes between healthy human individuals. Measured with immunoSEQ multiplex PCR; TCRdb has only the in-frame clones, and not every one. The sample consists of hundreds of thousands of clones, over 75% of them appearing once. Between the trimmed V and J ends, which lost 0 bases and 0 bases, there was a span of 7 bases. The germline CDR1 and CDR2 sequences are SGDLS and YYNGEE. The CDR3 extends over 15 amino acids. The sequenced material came from memory CD8+ T cells sorted from blood. Noted subset: CD45RO+ cells pooled with CCR7-negative TemRA cells. The rearrangement links TRBV9 to TRBJ2-4; no reliable D call. The receptor's source is a man younger than 35 in good health. The CDR3 DNA follows: TGTGCCAGCAGCGTAGACGGTGCAGCCAAAAACATTCAGTACTTC. This codes for CASSVDGAAKNIQYF.